This T cell receptor (beta chain) is drawn from a study of breast tumors, draining lymph nodes, adjacent tissues. V trimming: 6 bases; J trimming: 6 bases; junction bases outside the gene matches: 9. The CDR3 has 14 amino acids. A single record per CDR3 protein comes from TCRdb applying MiXCR to the multiplex PCR reads. This sample carries 270,000 or so distinct CDR3 sequences, 30% of them seen once, and the ten largest clones take more than 0.95%. The lymph nodes were axillary draining lymph nodes from breast cancer patients. The study, taken as a whole, reports: Tumor repertoires ranked between lymph nodes and nontumor tissue in diversity, with V and J gene preferences. The data were judged consistent with most tumor T cells coming from lymph node and expanding in tumor.

This clonotype was seen ten or more times. Its antigen is undetermined. The genes are TRBV12-3 or TRBV12-4 and TRBJ2-3; 7 positions match TRBD1. What was sequenced was axillary lymph node tissue. This TCR was sampled from a female donor with breast cancer. Some clones in this sample may be carry-over from other donors' samples. The CDR3 nucleotides are TGTGCCAGCAGAGATACTGGACAGGCGGATACGCAGTATTTT. Translation: CASRDTGQADTQYF.